This T cell receptor beta chain stems from a study of blood T cell repertoires in COVID-19. CDR1 is MGHRA and CDR2 is YSYEKL in the germline V gene. The CDR3 has 14 amino acids. V lost 0 bases to trimming and J lost 7 bases, with 12 bases between them. Produced via immunoSEQ multiplex PCR; TCRdb's table is partial and in-frame only. The sample has under 200,000 clones, approximately 80% seen once. This study enrolled people aged roughly 18 to 100 from about 26 US geographic areas. The study assigned cohorts using participant-reported clinical history. Recovered participants had two consecutive negative NP/OP PCR tests, healthcare professional clearance, or symptom resolution.

This receptor was identified in a woman aged 60 to 75 who had recovered from COVID-19. Sequencing used PBMCs or T cells enriched from blood (not recorded which). The V gene is TRBV4-1, the J gene TRBJ2-5, with D maybe TRBD2 (6 bases). CDR3 amino acids: CASSQETRVRTQYF. The CDR3 DNA sequence: TGCGCCAGCAGCCAAGAGACTAGGGTTCGGACCCAGTACTTC.